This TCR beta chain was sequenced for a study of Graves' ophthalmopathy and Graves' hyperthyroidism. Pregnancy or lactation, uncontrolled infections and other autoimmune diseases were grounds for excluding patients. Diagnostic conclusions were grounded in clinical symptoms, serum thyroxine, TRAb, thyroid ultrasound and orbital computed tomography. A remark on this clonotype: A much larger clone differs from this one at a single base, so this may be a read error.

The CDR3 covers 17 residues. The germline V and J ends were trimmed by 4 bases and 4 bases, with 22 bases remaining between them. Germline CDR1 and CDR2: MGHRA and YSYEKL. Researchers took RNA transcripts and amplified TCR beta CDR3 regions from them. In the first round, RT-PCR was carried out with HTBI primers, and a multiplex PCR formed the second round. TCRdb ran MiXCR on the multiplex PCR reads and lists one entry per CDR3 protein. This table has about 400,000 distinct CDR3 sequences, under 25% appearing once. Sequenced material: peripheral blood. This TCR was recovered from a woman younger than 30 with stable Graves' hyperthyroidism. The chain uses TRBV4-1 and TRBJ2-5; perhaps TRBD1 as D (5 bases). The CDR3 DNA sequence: TGCGCCAGCAGCCCCCTACAGGCGCCCGGGCCGGTAGAGACCCAGTACTTC. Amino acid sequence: CASSPLQAPGPVETQYF.